The present TCR beta chain was sequenced within a study of memory CD4+ T cells and cytomegalovirus serostatus. General observations from the study: About 40% of the 164 known CMV-associated TCRbeta sequences appeared in CD4+ memory.

For this clone: Its matching antigen is unknown.

The sort gate was single viable CD3+CD4+CD8-CD45RO+ cells for memory CD4+ T cells. Serum IgG to CMV pp150, pp28, p38 and p52 defined serostatus. CD4+ T cells were isolated by positive magnetic selection. In the original analysis: After removing out-of-frame reads, approximately 2 million distinct TCRbeta sequences remained. Clones were read by immunoSEQ multiplex PCR, and TCRdb kept only the in-frame ones, dropping some. D and trimming were read from the DNA, whereas the V and J calls and clone size are those reported in that table. The data contain 70,000 or so clones, roughly 80% of them singletons. From germline, CDR1 is MNHNS and CDR2 SASEGT. J gave up 5 bases and V 7 bases, and 2 bases lay outside the gene matches. This CDR3 has 12 residues.

The J gene is TRBJ2-3, the V gene TRBV6-1; 8 bases match TRBD1. The sequenced material came from memory CD4+ T cells from blood. The receptor comes from an adult in good health and CMV-seropositive. CDR3 bases: TGTGCCAGCAACAGGGGGGTAGATACGCAGTATTTT. This sequence encodes CASNRGVDTQYF.